A selection of T cell receptor beta chains follows, all from one sample in a study of blood T cell repertoires in COVID-19. The method was immunoSEQ multiplex PCR; TCRdb's version includes in-frame clones alone and lacks a portion of them. There are roughly 86,000 clones in the sample; about 85% occur only once, and 3% to 3.5% lies in the top ten. Material for sequencing was peripheral blood. These receptors all come from an elderly woman with COVID-19, enrolled during active disease. Each CDR3 is given with its conserved first and last residue. D genes are given only for firm matches. Size is omitted from some rows. Given values are once, few, many or a class for expanded clones.

j_gene: TRBJ2-1
d_gene: -
v_gene: TRBV24-1
abundance: -
CDR3aa: CATSDLRGQARLGRKGPYNEQFF
CDR3nt: TGTGCCACCAGTGATTTGCGCGGCCAGGCCCGACTAGGCCGTAAGGGCCCCTACAATGAGCAGTTCTTC

j_gene: TRBJ2-1
d_gene: TRBD2
v_gene: TRBV5-1
abundance: -
CDR3aa: CASSSDSGSSYNEQFF
CDR3nt: TGCGCCAGCAGCTCCGATAGCGGGAGCTCCTACAATGAGCAGTTCTTC

j_gene: TRBJ2-5
d_gene: -
v_gene: TRBV12-5
abundance: -
CDR3aa: CASGLDRALETQYF
CDR3nt: TGTGCTAGTGGTTTGGACAGGGCTCTGGAGACCCAGTACTTC

j_gene: TRBJ2-7
d_gene: -
v_gene: TRBV4-2
abundance: -
CDR3aa: CASSHPPGQSYEQYF
CDR3nt: TGTGCCAGCAGCCACCCCCCGGGACAAAGCTACGAGCAGTACTTC

j_gene: TRBJ2-5
d_gene: TRBD1
v_gene: TRBV28
abundance: -
CDR3aa: CASNLDRVVETQYF
CDR3nt: TGTGCCAGCAATTTGGACAGGGTAGTGGAGACCCAGTACTTC

j_gene: TRBJ2-5
d_gene: TRBD2
v_gene: TRBV6-5
abundance: -
CDR3aa: CASSQRGGRETQYF
CDR3nt: TGTGCCAGCAGCCAACGGGGGGGCCGAGAGACCCAGTACTTC

j_gene: TRBJ2-1
d_gene: TRBD2
v_gene: TRBV27
abundance: once
CDR3aa: CASSPSGASGSQSKNEQFF
CDR3nt: TGTGCCAGCAGTCCCAGCGGGGCTAGCGGGAGTCAATCCAAGAATGAGCAGTTCTTC

j_gene: TRBJ2-7
d_gene: -
v_gene: TRBV30
abundance: once
CDR3aa: CAWSVAGNEQYF
CDR3nt: TGTGCCTGGAGTGTAGCGGGTAACGAGCAGTACTTC

j_gene: TRBJ2-3
d_gene: TRBD1
v_gene: TRBV7-6
abundance: -
CDR3aa: CASSFGRGLGDTQYF
CDR3nt: TGTGCCAGCAGCTTCGGTAGGGGGCTTGGAGATACGCAGTATTTT

j_gene: TRBJ2-1
d_gene: TRBD2
v_gene: TRBV5-1
abundance: -
CDR3aa: CASSLAGGGNEQFF
CDR3nt: TGCGCCAGCAGCTTGGCCGGCGGGGGGAATGAGCAGTTCTTC

j_gene: TRBJ1-6
d_gene: -
v_gene: TRBV5-1
abundance: -
CDR3aa: CASRSGSSYNSPLHF
CDR3nt: TGCGCCAGCAGATCCGGTTCCTCCTATAATTCACCCCTCCACTTT

j_gene: TRBJ2-7
d_gene: -
v_gene: TRBV30
abundance: -
CDR3aa: CAWGRSYEQYF
CDR3nt: TGTGCCTGGGGGCGTTCCTACGAGCAGTACTTC

j_gene: TRBJ1-5
d_gene: -
v_gene: TRBV19
abundance: few
CDR3aa: CASSIRDQPQHF
CDR3nt: TGTGCCAGTAGTATCCGGGATCAGCCCCAGCATTTT

j_gene: TRBJ2-7
d_gene: TRBD2
v_gene: TRBV28
abundance: few
CDR3aa: CATGTSGAYEQYF
CDR3nt: TGTGCCACCGGGACTAGCGGCGCCTACGAGCAGTACTTC

j_gene: TRBJ2-6
d_gene: TRBD1
v_gene: TRBV30
abundance: -
CDR3aa: CAWNPDRVPGANVLTF
CDR3nt: TGTGCCTGGAACCCTGACAGGGTACCTGGGGCCAACGTCCTGACTTTC